This T cell receptor (beta chain) was sequenced during a study of OX40 agonist ivuxolimab in advanced cancers. On the study more broadly: Melanoma, hepatocellular carcinoma, head and neck or renal cell cancer occurred in dose-escalation patients.

The repertoire was sequenced with immunoSEQ multiplex PCR; TCRdb's copy has only in-frame clones and lacks some. Seen here are about 69,000 clones, almost 90% observed once, and the top ten hold approximately 10%. Germline V CDR1 and CDR2: GTSNPN, SVGIG (reference sequence). The ends were cut back, 3 bases at V and 4 bases at J, with 6 bases in the middle. CDR3 length: 11 residues. The rearrangement links TRBV30 to TRBJ1-2; D remains unclear. This TCR was sampled from an adult with an advanced solid tumor such as melanoma, head and neck, liver or kidney cancer. Specimen: CD4+ or CD8+ T cells sorted from blood, collected in a trial of the OX40 agonist ivuxolimab. CDR3 protein: CAWRPAYGYTF. The CDR3 DNA sequence: TGTGCCTGGAGGCCAGCCTATGGCTACACCTTC.